This TCR beta chain was sequenced in a study of CD8 T cells in ankylosing spondylitis. Study-wide results and caveats: With a CD8+ phenotype, disease-linked clones were relatively rare in peripheral blood. The authors reported significant enrichment of disease-linked clones in matched ankylosing spondylitis synovial fluid. What appeared characteristic of ankylosing spondylitis blood was a TCR beta motif of eight or nine highly homologous variants.

Making use of molecular barcodes, quantitative 5'-RACE generated TCR beta libraries. A single record per CDR3 protein comes from TCRdb applying MiXCR to the 5' RACE reads. The sample lists under 250,000 distinct CDR3 sequences; 25% to 30% were seen once. This clonotype was seen more than once but under ten times. Antigen: not known. CDR3 size: 14 residues. In germline, CDR1 is MGHDK, CDR2 SYGVNS. The trim removed 4 bases at V and 7 bases at J, leaving 6 bases unmatched. This receptor was identified in a male donor with ankylosing spondylitis or in good health (not recorded which). The chain employs TRBV25-1 and TRBJ2-1, with 8 bases fitting TRBD2. Sequences were obtained from blood, either unsorted or a sorted T cell fraction (not recorded which). The CDR3 spells CASSGERGGNEQFF. CDR3 nucleotide sequence: TGTGCCAGCAGTGGCGAACGGGGGGGGAATGAGCAGTTCTTC.